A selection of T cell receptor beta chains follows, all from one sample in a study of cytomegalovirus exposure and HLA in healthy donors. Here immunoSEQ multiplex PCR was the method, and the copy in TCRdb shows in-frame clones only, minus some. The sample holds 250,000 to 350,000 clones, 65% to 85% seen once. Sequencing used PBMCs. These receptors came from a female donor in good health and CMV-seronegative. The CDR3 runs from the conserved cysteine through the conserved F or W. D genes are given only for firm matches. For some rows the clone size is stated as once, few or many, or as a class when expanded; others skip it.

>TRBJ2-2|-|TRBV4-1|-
CASSQVGPFGGLFF
TGCGCCAGCAGCCAAGTCGGACCATTCGGGGGGCTGTTTTTT
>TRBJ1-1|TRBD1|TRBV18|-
CASSLDRGRMNTEAFF
TGTGCCAGCTCACTCGACAGGGGGCGGATGAACACTGAAGCTTTCTTT
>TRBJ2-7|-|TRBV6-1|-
CASSEALWASDQYF
TGTGCCAGCAGTGAAGCGCTTTGGGCTAGCGATCAGTACTTC
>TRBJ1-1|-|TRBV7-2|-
CASSLGLRGTGSTEAFF
TGTGCCAGCAGCTTAGGGCTCAGGGGTACAGGGAGCACTGAAGCTTTCTTT
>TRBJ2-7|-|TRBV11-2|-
CASSGGRYEQYF
TGTGCCAGCAGCGGGGGCCGTTACGAGCAGTACTTC
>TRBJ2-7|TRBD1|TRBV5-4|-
CASSKRTGTGRASREQYF
TGTGCCAGCAGCAAGAGGACCGGGACAGGACGCGCAAGTCGCGAGCAGTACTTC
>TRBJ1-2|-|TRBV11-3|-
CASSFSGGQGNYGYTF
TGTGCCAGCAGCTTCTCCGGGGGGCAGGGGAACTATGGCTACACCTTC
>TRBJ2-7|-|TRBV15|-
CATGPYEVYEQYF
TGTGCCACCGGGCCCTATGAAGTATACGAGCAGTACTTC
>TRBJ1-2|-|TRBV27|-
CASSLFLGSYGYTF
TGTGCCAGCAGTTTATTTCTAGGGAGCTATGGCTACACCTTC
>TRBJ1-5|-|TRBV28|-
CASGLGGAGSNQPQHF
TGTGCCAGCGGTTTAGGCGGGGCTGGTAGCAATCAGCCCCAGCATTTT
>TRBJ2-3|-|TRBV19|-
CASSIDRVSSTDTQYF
TGTGCCAGTAGTATAGACAGGGTCTCTAGCACAGATACGCAGTATTTT
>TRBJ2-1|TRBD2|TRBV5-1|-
CASSYNPQGLKAGGPGRNEQFF
TGCGCCAGCAGCTACAATCCACAAGGGTTAAAAGCGGGAGGGCCTGGGCGCAATGAGCAGTTCTTC
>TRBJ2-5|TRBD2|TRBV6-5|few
CASSWGLAEGGETQYF
TGTGCCAGCAGTTGGGGACTAGCGGAAGGTGGGGAGACCCAGTACTTC
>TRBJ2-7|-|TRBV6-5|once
CASGTGTYEQYF
TGTGCCAGCGGAACGGGGACCTACGAGCAGTACTTC
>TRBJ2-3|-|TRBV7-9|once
CASSLIPGTDTQYF
TGTGCCAGCAGCTTAATTCCAGGCACAGATACGCAGTATTTT
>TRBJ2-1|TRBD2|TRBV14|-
CASSQGRLAGYNEQFF
TGTGCCAGCAGCCAAGGCCGTCTAGCGGGCTACAATGAGCAGTTCTTC
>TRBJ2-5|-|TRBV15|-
CATSRPRTPQETQYF
TGTGCCACCAGTAGACCTAGGACACCCCAAGAGACCCAGTACTTC
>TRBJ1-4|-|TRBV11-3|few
CASSLGDTEKLFF
TGTGCCAGCAGCTTAGGAGACACTGAAAAACTGTTTTTT
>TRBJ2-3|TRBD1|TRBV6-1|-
CASSEVLTGAGTDTQYF
TGTGCCAGCAGTGAAGTACTGACAGGGGCCGGCACAGATACGCAGTATTTT
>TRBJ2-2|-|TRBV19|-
CASSIRTVDNTGELFF
TGTGCCAGTAGTATAAGGACAGTAGATAACACCGGGGAGCTGTTTTTT
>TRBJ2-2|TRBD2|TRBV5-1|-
CASSSLLAGGAGELFF
TGCGCCAGCAGCTCCTTACTAGCGGGTGGGGCCGGGGAGCTGTTTTTT
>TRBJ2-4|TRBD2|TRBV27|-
CASSLGGRGKNIQYF
TGTGCCAGCAGTTTAGGCGGGAGAGGCAAAAACATTCAGTACTTC
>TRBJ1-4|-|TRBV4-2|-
CASSQASSVETNEKLFF
TGTGCCAGCAGCCAAGCATCAAGCGTAGAAACTAATGAAAAACTGTTTTTT
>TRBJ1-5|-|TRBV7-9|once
CASSLAGQPQHF
TGTGCCAGCAGCTTGGCAGGTCAGCCCCAGCATTTT
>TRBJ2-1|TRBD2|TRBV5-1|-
CASSLTPSGEQFF
TGCGCCAGCAGCTTGACTCCTAGCGGAGAGCAGTTCTTC
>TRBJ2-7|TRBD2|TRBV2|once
CASSDFAAGVGEQYF
TGTGCCAGCAGTGATTTTGCGGCGGGAGTCGGCGAGCAGTACTTC
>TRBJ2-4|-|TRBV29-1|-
CSVEDSQPAKNIQYF
TGCAGCGTTGAAGATTCACAGCCAGCCAAAAACATTCAGTACTTC
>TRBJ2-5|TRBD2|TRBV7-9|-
CASSPTSAETQYF
TGTGCCAGCAGCCCAACTAGCGCGGAGACCCAGTACTTC
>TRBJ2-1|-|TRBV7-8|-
CASGYPPSEQFF
TGTGCCAGCGGTTACCCGCCCAGTGAGCAGTTCTTC
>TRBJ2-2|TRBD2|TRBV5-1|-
CASSFSLAGAGELFF
TGCGCCAGCAGCTTTTCACTAGCGGGAGCCGGGGAGCTGTTTTTT
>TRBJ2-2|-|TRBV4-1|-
CASRWTANTGELFF
TGCGCCAGCAGGTGGACTGCGAACACCGGGGAGCTGTTTTTT
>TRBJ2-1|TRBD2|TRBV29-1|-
CSAGLAGGPLNEQFF
TGCAGCGCGGGACTAGCGGGAGGGCCCCTCAATGAGCAGTTCTTC
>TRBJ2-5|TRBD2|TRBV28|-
CASSSTSGREETQYF
TGTGCCAGCAGTTCGACTAGCGGGAGGGAAGAGACCCAGTACTTC
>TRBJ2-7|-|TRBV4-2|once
CASSQEGPGESYEQYF
TGTGCCAGCAGCCAAGAAGGTCCGGGGGAGTCCTACGAGCAGTACTTC
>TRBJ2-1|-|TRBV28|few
CASSLFEGGGNNEQFF
TGTGCCAGCAGTTTATTCGAGGGAGGGGGGAACAATGAGCAGTTCTTC
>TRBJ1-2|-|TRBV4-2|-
CASSQVPLRYTF
TGTGCCAGCAGCCAAGTTCCCCTTCGCTACACCTTC
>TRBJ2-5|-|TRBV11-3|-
CASSLRGKEETQYF
TGTGCCAGCAGCTTAAGGGGTAAAGAAGAGACCCAGTACTTC
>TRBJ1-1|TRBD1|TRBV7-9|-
CASSPQGDTEAFF
TGTGCCAGCAGCCCTCAGGGGGACACTGAAGCTTTCTTT
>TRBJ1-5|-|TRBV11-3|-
CASSSGERQPQHF
TGTGCCAGCAGCTCTGGGGAGCGGCAGCCCCAGCATTTT
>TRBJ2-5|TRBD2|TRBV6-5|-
CASRPYLAGETQYF
TGTGCCAGCCGACCCTACTTAGCGGGAGAGACCCAGTACTTC
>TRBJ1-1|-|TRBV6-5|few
CASRRDTEAFF
TGTGCCAGCAGGAGGGACACTGAAGCTTTCTTT
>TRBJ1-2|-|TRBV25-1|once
CASSDLNLGGYTF
TGTGCCAGCAGTGACCTAAACTTGGGCGGCTACACCTTC
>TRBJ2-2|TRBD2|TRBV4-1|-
CASSRAGGSNTGELFF
TGCGCCAGCAGCCGAGCGGGAGGGTCGAACACCGGGGAGCTGTTTTTT
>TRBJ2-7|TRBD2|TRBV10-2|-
CASSDFPTSPSYEQYF
TGCGCCAGCAGTGACTTCCCGACTAGCCCTTCCTACGAGCAGTACTTC
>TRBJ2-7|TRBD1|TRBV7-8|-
CASSLGTQGGYEQYF
TGTGCCAGCAGCTTAGGTACACAGGGGGGTTACGAGCAGTACTTC